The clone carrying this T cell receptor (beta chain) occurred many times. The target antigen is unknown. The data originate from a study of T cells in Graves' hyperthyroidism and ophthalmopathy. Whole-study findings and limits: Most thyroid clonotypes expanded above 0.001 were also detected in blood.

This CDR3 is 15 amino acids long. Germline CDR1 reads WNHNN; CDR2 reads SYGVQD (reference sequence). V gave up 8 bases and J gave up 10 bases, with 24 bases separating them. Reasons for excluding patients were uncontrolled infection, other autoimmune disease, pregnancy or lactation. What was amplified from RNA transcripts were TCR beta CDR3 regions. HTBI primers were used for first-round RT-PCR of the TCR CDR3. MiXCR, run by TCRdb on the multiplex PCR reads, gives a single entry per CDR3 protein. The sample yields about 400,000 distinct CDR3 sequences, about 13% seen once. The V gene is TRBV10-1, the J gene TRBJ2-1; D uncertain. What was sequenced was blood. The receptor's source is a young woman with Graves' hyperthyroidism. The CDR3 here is CASQRAARGCLEQFF. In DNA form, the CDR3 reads TGCGCCAGCCAAAGGGCAGCTCGAGGTTGCTTGGAGCAGTTCTTC.